A selection of T cell receptor beta chains follows, all from one sample in a study of T-cell reconstitution after alpha-beta-depleted transplantation in children. TCRdb passed the PCR reads through MiXCR, listing each CDR3 protein once. The table has 300,000 to 400,000 distinct CDR3 sequences, around 20% seen once. The specimen was PBMCs, mostly from graft donor cells, collected 180 days after TCRalphabeta/CD19-depleted stem cell transplant. The receptors originated from a male patient aged 10-17 years who had a stem cell transplant for acute lymphoblastic leukemia, so the T cells may come from the graft donor. Both conserved end residues are part of each CDR3. A D gene is named only where the DNA matches it firmly. Rows may omit the clone size; those that give it use once, few, many or a size class.

d_call	v_call	clone_size	j_call	cdr3_aa	cdr3_nt
TRBD2	TRBV20-1	NA	TRBJ2-1	CSARVQLAGYNEQFF	TGCAGTGCTAGAGTTCAACTAGCGGGTTACAATGAGCAGTTCTTC
NA	TRBV6-5	NA	TRBJ1-2	CASSYEVHYGYTF	TGTGCCAGCAGTTACGAGGTGCACTATGGCTACACCTTC
NA	TRBV7-3	NA	TRBJ1-1	CASSFGPRRNTEALF	TGTGCCAGCAGCTTTGGCCCCCGGAGGAACACTGAAGCTCTCTTT
TRBD2	TRBV20-1	NA	TRBJ2-7	CSASGRHEQYF	TGCAGTGCTAGCGGGAGGCACGAGCAGTACTTC
NA	TRBV5-1	few	TRBJ2-1	CASSWDRWGNEQFF	TGCGCCAGCAGCTGGGACCGGTGGGGGAATGAGCAGTTCTTC
NA	TRBV29-1	NA	TRBJ2-1	CSVEGTANNEQFF	TGCAGCGTTGAAGGGACAGCCAACAATGAGCAGTTCTTC
NA	TRBV20-1	NA	TRBJ1-5	CSARKGTGISNQPQHF	TGCAGTGCTAGAAAGGGTACAGGGATTAGCAATCAGCCCCAGCATTTT
NA	TRBV25-1	NA	TRBJ1-1	CASSEYRHFDTEAFF	TGTGCCAGCAGTGAATACCGACACTTCGACACTGAAGCTTTCTTT
NA	TRBV24-1	NA	TRBJ2-1	CATSDFGTVGDNEQFF	TGTGCCACCAGTGATTTCGGGACCGTGGGGGACAATGAGCAGTTCTTC
NA	TRBV7-6	NA	TRBJ1-4	CASRLGWDRATNEKLFF	TGTGCCAGCAGACTCGGTTGGGACCGTGCAACTAATGAAAAACTGTTTTTT
TRBD2	TRBV20-1	NA	TRBJ2-1	CSARGPGLATYNEQFF	TGCAGTGCTAGAGGACCGGGACTAGCAACCTACAATGAGCAGTTCTTC
TRBD1	TRBV9	NA	TRBJ2-7	CASSTRTGSSYEQYF	TGTGCCAGCAGCACACGGACAGGCAGCTCCTACGAGCAGTACTTC
NA	TRBV11-2	few	TRBJ2-5	CASSLEGRQETQYF	TGTGCCAGCAGCTTAGAGGGGCGTCAAGAGACCCAGTACTTC
NA	TRBV19	NA	TRBJ2-5	CASSMMQTQYF	TGTGCCAGTAGTATGATGCAGACCCAGTACTTC
TRBD2	TRBV25-1	NA	TRBJ2-7	CASSYLAGAGKQYF	TGTGCCAGCTCCTATCTAGCGGGAGCCGGAAAGCAGTACTTC
TRBD1	TRBV27	few	TRBJ1-5	CASSPVTGKGNQPQHF	TGTGCCAGCAGCCCAGTGACAGGGAAAGGCAATCAGCCCCAGCATTTT
NA	TRBV14	NA	TRBJ1-1	CASSQEFSSEAFF	TGTGCCAGCAGCCAAGAGTTCAGTTCTGAAGCTTTCTTT
NA	TRBV6-5	once	TRBJ2-7	CASSYHTGVGEQYF	TGTGCCAGCAGTTACCACACGGGGGTGGGTGAGCAGTACTTC
NA	TRBV19	NA	TRBJ2-7	CASSPLGAEGSYEQYF	TGTGCCAGTAGTCCCCTTGGAGCGGAAGGGTCCTACGAGCAGTACTTC
TRBD1	TRBV28	NA	TRBJ1-2	CASSFPRGLDGYTF	TGTGCCAGCAGTTTTCCCAGGGGGCTCGATGGCTACACCTTC
NA	TRBV16	once	TRBJ2-7	CASSLVRGEQYF	TGTGCCAGCAGCCTCGTAAGAGGTGAGCAGTACTTC
TRBD2	TRBV5-1	NA	TRBJ2-5	CASSSLRGSGGGRRRETQYF	TGCGCCAGCAGCTCCCTGAGGGGATCCGGGGGCGGGAGGCGGCGGGAGACCCAGTACTTC
NA	TRBV5-6	NA	TRBJ2-7	CASSLGPRDIVGSGSYEQYF	TGTGCCAGCAGCTTGGGTCCCCGGGACATCGTCGGTAGCGGGTCCTACGAGCAGTACTTC
TRBD2	TRBV9	NA	TRBJ2-1	CASSVASGGYTDQFF	TGTGCCAGCAGCGTAGCTAGCGGGGGGTACACTGATCAGTTCTTC
NA	TRBV6-4	NA	TRBJ2-1	CASSDGWYNEQFF	TGTGCCAGCAGTGACGGCTGGTACAATGAGCAGTTCTTC
NA	TRBV25-1	NA	TRBJ1-2	CASRGGQYYGYTF	TGTGCCAGCAGGGGAGGACAGTACTATGGCTACACCTTC
TRBD1	TRBV10-3	NA	TRBJ1-1	CAISETDRGRWGAFF	TGTGCCATCAGTGAGACCGACAGGGGGCGGTGGGGGGCTTTCTTT